This TCR beta chain was found in a study of lymphopenia after photon versus proton radiotherapy. Libraries were prepared by immunoSEQ multiplex PCR; TCRdb keeps only in-frame clonotypes and omits some of them. Of 150,000 to 200,000 clones listed, about 88% are singletons. The CDR3 totals 14 residues. CDR1 is SGDLS and CDR2 is YYNGEE in the germline V gene. Trimming removed 3 bases from V and 4 bases from J; junction bases left unmatched: 2. Findings of the study overall: In patients who died, overall survival fell as post-nadir TCR diversity dropped more.

As regards this clone: Its antigen is not identified.

This TCR was sampled from a man aged 50 to 60 with gastric cancer. This chain uses TRBV9 with TRBJ2-3; 10 bases line up with TRBD2. Sequenced here: peripheral blood, sampled from a patient treated with photon-based radiotherapy. CDR3 amino acids: CASSASGRADTQYF. CDR3 nucleotide sequence: TGTGCCAGCAGCGCTAGCGGGAGAGCAGATACGCAGTATTTT.